The text below deals with one TCR beta chain. The target antigen is unknown. Sequenced material consisted of expressed TCRB transcripts (all of the isolated RNA was reverse transcribed). Here immunoSEQ multiplex PCR was the method, and the copy in TCRdb shows in-frame clones only, minus some. Among 600,000 or so clones listed, around an eighth were seen once. Purity exceeded 95% in all sorted populations. This entry belongs to a study of beta chain features in type 1 diabetes. Study results and caveats: In all four CD4+ subsets, TCRB CDR3 length was significantly, moderately reduced in type 1 diabetes.

Germline V CDR1 and CDR2: SGHAT, FQNNGV. V dropped 5 bases and J dropped 4 bases, with 11 bases sitting between them. The length of the CDR3 is 14 residues. The chain couples TRBV11-2 to TRBJ2-2; possibly TRBD2 for D (5 bases). The sequence derives from a man aged 18 to 30 with type 1 diabetes. The sequencing input was naive CD4+ T cells from blood. The CDR3 loop reads CASSSRGFTGELFF. The CDR3 DNA is TGTGCCAGCAGCAGCCGGGGATTCACCGGGGAGCTGTTTTTT.